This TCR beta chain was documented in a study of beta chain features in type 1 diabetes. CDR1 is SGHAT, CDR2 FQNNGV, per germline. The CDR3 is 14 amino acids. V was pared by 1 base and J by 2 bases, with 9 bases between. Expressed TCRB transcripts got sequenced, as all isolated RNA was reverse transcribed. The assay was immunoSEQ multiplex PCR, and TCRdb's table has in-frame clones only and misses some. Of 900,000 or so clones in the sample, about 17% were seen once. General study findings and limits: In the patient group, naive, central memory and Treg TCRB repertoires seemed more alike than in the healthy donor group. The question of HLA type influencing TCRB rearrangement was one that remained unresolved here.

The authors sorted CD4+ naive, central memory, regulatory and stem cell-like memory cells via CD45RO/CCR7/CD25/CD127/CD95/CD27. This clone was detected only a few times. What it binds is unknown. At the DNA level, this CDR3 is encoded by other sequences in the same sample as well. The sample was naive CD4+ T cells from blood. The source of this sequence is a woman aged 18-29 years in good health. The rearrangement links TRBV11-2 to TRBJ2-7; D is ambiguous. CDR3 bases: TGTGCCAGCAGCTTAGGTTGGGGTACCTACGAGCAGTACTTC. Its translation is CASSLGWGTYEQYF.